What follows is one T cell receptor beta chain and its context. The antigen is not known. Patients had blood sampled at baseline and again on cycle 4 day 1 and cycle 7 day 1. Profiling relied on immunoSEQ multiplex PCR, and the TCRdb table lists in-frame clones only, not all of them. The repertoire has 37,000 or so clones, roughly nine tenths of them found once; the top ten carry 2% to 3%. The data originate from a study of OX40 agonist ivuxolimab in advanced cancers. After removal of 6 bases from V and 3 bases from J, the junction contained 6 bases not matched to a gene. The CDR3 sequence is 14 residues long. Germline V gene sequence: CDR1 SGHRS, CDR2 YFSETQ. Study results and limitations: Some nonresponders likewise displayed low normalized T-cell clonal expansion. Clonal expansion was seen in CD4+ and CD8+ blood T cells by week 6 at 0.1 to 3.0 mg/kg. Still undetermined is the antigen specificity of the expanded peripheral T cells.

V and J are TRBV5-1 and TRBJ1-5, with 7 bases aligning to TRBD1. The clonotype comes from an adult with an advanced solid tumor such as melanoma, head and neck, liver or kidney cancer. The sequences come from CD4+ or CD8+ T cells sorted from blood, collected in a trial of the OX40 agonist ivuxolimab. CDR3 nucleotide sequence: TGCGCCAGCACCACAGGGGATCCCAATCAGCCCCAGCATTTT. Residues: CASTTGDPNQPQHF.